A selection of T cell receptor beta chains follows, all from one sample in a study of OX40 agonist ivuxolimab in advanced cancers. The assay was immunoSEQ multiplex PCR, and TCRdb's table has in-frame clones only and misses some. The repertoire holds 13,000 or so clones, under 85% seen once, with about 21% in the top ten. The specimen was CD4+ or CD8+ T cells sorted from blood, collected in a trial of the OX40 agonist ivuxolimab. The source is an adult with an advanced solid tumor such as melanoma, head and neck, liver or kidney cancer. The CDR3 runs from the conserved cysteine through the conserved F or W. The D gene is left open where the match is weak. The size field is filled for only some rows; it gives once, few, many or a size class.

TGTGCCAGCAGCTCCCAAGGACTAGCGGGGGACAATGAGCAGTTCTTC | CASSSQGLAGDNEQFF | TRBV9 | . | TRBD2 | TRBJ2-1
TGTGCCAGCAGCTTGGATTTGGTTACAGGGTTTAACTATGGCTACACCTTC | CASSLDLVTGFNYGYTF | TRBV5-6 | once | . | TRBJ1-2
TGCGCCAGCAGCTTGGCCCCTAGCGGGAGGAAAGACACCGGGGAGCTGTTTTTT | CASSLAPSGRKDTGELFF | TRBV5-1 | . | TRBD2 | TRBJ2-2
TGTGCCAGTAGTGGGGAGGGAGAGACCCAGTACTTC | CASSGEGETQYF | TRBV19 | . | TRBD2 | TRBJ2-5
TGTGCCAGCAGCGTAGGTCAGGGTGGCTATGGCTACACCTTC | CASSVGQGGYGYTF | TRBV9 | . | . | TRBJ1-2
TGCGCCAGCAGACCGCTAGCGGGAGGCCACAATGAGCAGTTCTTC | CASRPLAGGHNEQFF | TRBV5-1 | . | TRBD2 | TRBJ2-1
TGTGCCAGCAGTGCGGACGTGGAGACTGAAGCTTTCTTT | CASSADVETEAFF | TRBV27 | . | . | TRBJ1-1
TGTGCCAGTAGTATATGGGGACAGGGGGATCAGCCCCAGCATTTT | CASSIWGQGDQPQHF | TRBV19 | . | TRBD1 | TRBJ1-5
TGTGCCAGCAGCTTAGGCAGGGGTAACTATGGCTACACCTTC | CASSLGRGNYGYTF | TRBV7-8 | . | . | TRBJ1-2
TGTGCCAGCAGCGTAGGAGGCGGGGGATACGAGCAGTACTTC | CASSVGGGGYEQYF | TRBV9 | . | TRBD2 | TRBJ2-7
TGTGCCAGCAGTTCGACCGAGGCAGGGGACAATGAGCAGTTCTTC | CASSSTEAGDNEQFF | TRBV7-9 | medium-sized | . | TRBJ2-1
TGTGCCAGCAGCTTCGATGGCGCGCAGCCCCAGCATTTT | CASSFDGAQPQHF | TRBV5-8 | . | . | TRBJ1-5
TGTGCCAGCAGCGGACAGTCTGCGGCCTACGAGCAGTACTTC | CASSGQSAAYEQYF | TRBV9 | few | . | TRBJ2-7
TGCGCCAGCAGCCTGTGGGCCAACACCGGGGAGCTGTTTTTT | CASSLWANTGELFF | TRBV4-1 | . | . | TRBJ2-2
TGCGCCAGCAGCCAAAGGTGGGACCGCTCCTACGAGCAGTACTTC | CASSQRWDRSYEQYF | TRBV4-3 | . | . | TRBJ2-7
TGTGCCAGCAGTAGGACAGGGGGAGGTGGAACTAATGAAAAACTGTTTTTT | CASSRTGGGGTNEKLFF | TRBV28 | few | TRBD1 | TRBJ1-4
TGTGCCAGCAGCTTAAAGCCAAGCGGGGACGAGCAGTACTTC | CASSLKPSGDEQYF | TRBV7-6 | . | TRBD2 | TRBJ2-7
TGTGCCAGCAGTCCGATAACCGGGACTAGCGGATTCAGTGAGCAGTTCTTC | CASSPITGTSGFSEQFF | TRBV28 | . | TRBD2 | TRBJ2-1
TGTGCCAGCAGTTTCACCCGGACTAGCGGGAAAGCAGATACGCAGTATTTT | CASSFTRTSGKADTQYF | TRBV27 | . | TRBD2 | TRBJ2-3
TGTGCCACCCCCGGGGGGACGGATGGCTACACCTTC | CATPGGTDGYTF | TRBV11-3 | . | . | TRBJ1-2
TGTGCCAGCAGTGAAGCGATGGGTCTACGGTATACTGAAGCTTTCTTT | CASSEAMGLRYTEAFF | TRBV2 | . | . | TRBJ1-1
TGTGCCAGCAGCGTGGACTTAAGCTCCTACAATGAGCAGTTCTTC | CASSVDLSSYNEQFF | TRBV7-2 | . | . | TRBJ2-1
TGTGCCAGCAGCTTACCTACTACGAACACCGGGGAGCTGTTTTTT | CASSLPTTNTGELFF | TRBV7-9 | medium-sized | . | TRBJ2-2
TGTGCCTGGAGTACTAGCGGGATAAAAGAGACCCAGTACTTC | CAWSTSGIKETQYF | TRBV30 | . | TRBD2 | TRBJ2-5
TGTGCCAGCAGCTTGGGTCTTCGGCCCCAGCATTTT | CASSLGLRPQHF | TRBV11-2 | . | . | TRBJ1-5
TGTGCCAGCAGCGTCTACTCAGCGGGCAGCTCCTACAATGAGCAGTTCTTC | CASSVYSAGSSYNEQFF | TRBV9 | . | . | TRBJ2-1
TGTGCCTGGAATAGGGCGGGGGGGTCAGATACGCAGTATTTT | CAWNRAGGSDTQYF | TRBV30 | few | TRBD2 | TRBJ2-3
TGTGCCAGCAGTCCGAAGCCCAGCGGGAGAAAAAATGAGCAGTTCTTC | CASSPKPSGRKNEQFF | TRBV28 | . | TRBD2 | TRBJ2-1
TGTGCCAGCAGTCCCAGACTAGCGGGAGGGGCAGATACGCAGTATTTT | CASSPRLAGGADTQYF | TRBV28 | . | TRBD2 | TRBJ2-3
TGCGCCAGCAGCCCCACGGGACTAGCTTACAATGAGCAGTTCTTC | CASSPTGLAYNEQFF | TRBV4-1 | . | TRBD2 | TRBJ2-1
TGTGCCAGCAGTTTTTGGCAGGGTCCCTACGAGCAGTACTTC | CASSFWQGPYEQYF | TRBV27 | . | . | TRBJ2-7
TGTGCCAGCAGCGGACAGGCAAGCTCCTACGAGCAGTACTTC | CASSGQASSYEQYF | TRBV27 | . | TRBD1 | TRBJ2-7
TGTGCCAGCAGCTTAGGGACAGGGTATCAGCCCCAGCATTTT | CASSLGTGYQPQHF | TRBV11-2 | . | TRBD1 | TRBJ1-5
TGTGCCAGCAGCTATAACCGAGGGGCGTCAAACACTGAAGCTTTCTTT | CASSYNRGASNTEAFF | TRBV7-8 | . | . | TRBJ1-1
TGTGCCAGCAGCTTAGGGGCAGGGGGGAGGCACGAGCAGTACTTC | CASSLGAGGRHEQYF | TRBV11-1 | . | . | TRBJ2-7
TGTGCCAGCAGTTACTCTCTGTCGTACGAGCAGTACTTC | CASSYSLSYEQYF | TRBV6-5 | . | . | TRBJ2-7
TGTGCCAGCAGCGTAGCTGACGCCCATAGTAGCTATGGCTACACCTTC | CASSVADAHSSYGYTF | TRBV9 | . | . | TRBJ1-2
TGTGCCAGCAGCTTGGTAGGCGCTCAGCCCCAGCATTTT | CASSLVGAQPQHF | TRBV5-6 | . | . | TRBJ1-5
TGTGCCAGCAGCGTAGAAAACAGGGGCGCCAGTGCTGAAGCTTTCTTT | CASSVENRGASAEAFF | TRBV9 | . | TRBD1 | TRBJ1-1
TGTGCCAGCAGCGTAACGGGAGGAAATGAGCAGTTCTTC | CASSVTGGNEQFF | TRBV9 | . | TRBD2 | TRBJ2-1
TGTGCCAGCAGTCCGACAGGGGGCGGGTACGAGCAGTACTTC | CASSPTGGGYEQYF | TRBV28 | . | TRBD1 | TRBJ2-7
TGTGCCGCCAGGGACCAGATGTACAATGAGCAGTTCTTC | CAARDQMYNEQFF | TRBV27 | . | . | TRBJ2-1
TGCGCCAGCAGCACGAGTCGAGAAATGAACACTGAAGCTTTCTTT | CASSTSREMNTEAFF | TRBV5-1 | . | . | TRBJ1-1
TGTGCCAGCAGCTTATCTCCCCTGGGGACTGAAGCTTTCTTT | CASSLSPLGTEAFF | TRBV7-2 | . | . | TRBJ1-1
TGTGCCAGCAGCTCCCCGAGACTAGGGGACCCCCCGTTAGGCGATACGCAGTATTTT | CASSSPRLGDPPLGDTQYF | TRBV7-8 | . | . | TRBJ2-3
TGTGCCAGCAGTGACTCCTGGGGGCCGGGGGATACGCAGTATTTT | CASSDSWGPGDTQYF | TRBV6-4 | . | . | TRBJ2-3
TGTGCCAGCAGCACTGGGCTCGGGACTAGCAGCGGGGAGCTGTTTTTT | CASSTGLGTSSGELFF | TRBV4-2 | . | TRBD2 | TRBJ2-2
TGTGCCAGTAGTATTCTGAGCGTTTTCGTTAGCTCCTACAATGAGCAGTTCTTC | CASSILSVFVSSYNEQFF | TRBV19 | few | . | TRBJ2-1
TGTGCCAGCAGCGACACCGGGACAGGATACGAGCAGTACTTC | CASSDTGTGYEQYF | TRBV9 | . | TRBD1 | TRBJ2-7
TGTGCCAGCAGCTTAGGGGGGGGGACAGACCAATTTAGTCGTGGCTACACCTTC | CASSLGGGTDQFSRGYTF | TRBV7-8 | . | TRBD1 | TRBJ1-2
TGCGCCAGCAGCCAACCAGGACAGGGGAGGCTGCCCCAGCATTTT | CASSQPGQGRLPQHF | TRBV4-1 | . | TRBD1 | TRBJ1-5
TGTGCCAGCACTCGAGCGAGGGGGGCCAACGTCCTGACTTTC | CASTRARGANVLTF | TRBV28 | . | . | TRBJ2-6
TGTGCCAGCAGCTTTCGAGGGACTAGCGGAAGTGTTATGTACGAGCAGTACTTC | CASSFRGTSGSVMYEQYF | TRBV13 | . | TRBD2 | TRBJ2-7
TGTGCCAGCAGCGTGCTACAGGGGGCTTACAATGAGCAGTTCTTC | CASSVLQGAYNEQFF | TRBV9 | . | TRBD1 | TRBJ2-1
TGTGCCAGCAGTGAATGGGAGGGTGGAACTGAAGCTTTCTTT | CASSEWEGGTEAFF | TRBV6-1 | . | . | TRBJ1-1
TGTGCCAGCAGTGAAGGTCTAAACGGGGTCTACGAGCAGTACTTC | CASSEGLNGVYEQYF | TRBV6-1 | . | . | TRBJ2-7
TGTGCCAGCAGTCCCGGGACCTTCTACGAGCAGTACTTC | CASSPGTFYEQYF | TRBV7-6 | few | . | TRBJ2-7
TGTGCCAGCAGCTCCCCGACTAGCGGGAGAGAGACCCAGTACTTC | CASSSPTSGRETQYF | TRBV9 | few | TRBD2 | TRBJ2-5
TGTGCCAGCAGTTACTCAGGGAACTACGAGCAGTACTTC | CASSYSGNYEQYF | TRBV6-6 | few | . | TRBJ2-7
TGCGCCAGCAGCCAAGAGGGGGGAGCCAATTATGGCTACACCTTC | CASSQEGGANYGYTF | TRBV4-1 | . | . | TRBJ1-2